These 9 T cell receptor beta chains originate from one sample sequenced in a study of blood T cell repertoires in COVID-19. Repertoires were generated with immunoSEQ multiplex PCR, while TCRdb's copy carries only in-frame clones and drops some. The sample lists 200,000 to 250,000 clones; around 90% were seen once. Sample: PBMCs or T cells enriched from blood (not recorded which). These receptors all stem from a man aged 30 to 39 who had been exposed to COVID-19.

The chain carries TRBV27 and TRBJ2-2; D is undetermined. Per germline, CDR1 MNHEY and CDR2 SMNVEV (reference sequence). This CDR3 is 13 amino acids long. Trimming shortened V by 5 bases and J by 6 bases, and 10 bases separated the two germline ends. CDR3 in amino acids: CASSPAVAGELFF. In nucleotides, the CDR3 is TGTGCCAGCAGTCCTGCGGTCGCCGGGGAGCTGTTTTTT.

V is TRBV2 and J is TRBJ1-6; D is undetermined. The CDR3 is 15 residues long. V was cut by 4 bases and J by 9 bases, with 16 bases left in between. Germline CDR1 is SNHLY and CDR2 is FYNNEI. In DNA, the CDR3 is TGTGCCAGCAGTGCCTTACAGACCCGGGGTTCACCCCTCCACTTT. Translating it yields CASSALQTRGSPLHF.

V gene TRBV5-1 combines with J gene TRBJ1-1, with D perhaps matching TRBD1 (5 bases). V gave up 2 bases and J gave up 5 bases, with 13 bases separating them. Germline CDR1 reads SGHRS; CDR2 reads YFSETQ. The CDR3 contains 14 residues. The DNA of the CDR3 is TGCGCCAGCAGCTTTCAGGGCATCCGGACTGAAGCTTTCTTT. Protein: CASSFQGIRTEAFF. Based on the CDR3 plus reference TRBV5-1 and TRBJ1-1, the full variable domain is KAGVTQTPRYLIKTRGQQVTLSCSPISGHRSVSWYQQTPGQGLQFLFEYFSETQRNKGNFPGRFSGRQFSNSRSEMNVSTLELGDSALYLCASSFQGIRTEAFFGQGTRLTVV.

This chain uses TRBV29-1 with TRBJ2-5; maybe TRBD2 (6 bases). CDR3 size: 16 residues. The V gene's germline CDR1 is SQVTM and CDR2 ANQGSEA. V lost 1 base and J 5 bases, leaving 20 bases between the germline ends. The CDR3 loop is CSVEGAQGLLEETQYF. The CDR3 nucleotides are TGCAGCGTTGAAGGAGCCCAGGGACTGTTGGAGGAGACCCAGTACTTC.

The V and J genes are TRBV11-2 and TRBJ2-5; 9 bases are shared with TRBD1. The trim removed 3 bases at V and 5 bases at J, leaving 4 bases unmatched. CDR1 SGHAT and CDR2 FQNNGV come from the germline V gene. This CDR3 has 14 amino acids. The CDR3 reads CASSFNRGQETQYF. CDR3 nucleotide sequence: TGTGCCAGCAGCTTTAACAGGGGGCAGGAGACCCAGTACTTC.

This sequence joins TRBV18 and TRBJ1-2; D is possibly TRBD1 (5 bases). The V end lost 3 bases, the J end lost 0 bases, and 17 bases lay between the germline ends. The V gene's germline CDR1 is KGHSH and CDR2 LQKENI. The CDR3 loop spans 17 amino acids. CDR3 DNA: TGTGCCAGCTCACCTGATGGTCGGGGGGGAACTAACTATGGCTACACCTTC. Translation gives CASSPDGRGGTNYGYTF.

The chain combines TRBV10-1 with TRBJ2-3; TRBD2 matches at 10 bases. The germline V gene encodes CDR1 WNHNN and CDR2 SYGVQD (reference sequence). Trimming took 4 bases from V and 2 from J; bases not matched to a gene: 3. The CDR3 is 15 residues long. The CDR3 sequence is CASSATSGATDTQYF. DNA for the CDR3: TGCGCCAGCAGTGCCACTAGCGGGGCCACAGATACGCAGTATTTT.

This clone came up many times. This chain joins TRBV14 and TRBJ1-1; D is undetermined. V lost 4 bases and J lost 1, with 13 bases in between. Germline V gives CDR1 SGHDN, CDR2 FVKESK. This CDR3 contains 15 residues. The CDR3 nucleotides are TGTGCCAGCAGCCTAAATTGGGCGGGGAACACTGAAGCTTTCTTT. Protein sequence: CASSLNWAGNTEAFF.

The chain joins TRBV12-3 or TRBV12-4 to TRBJ1-1; the D is unclear. The CDR3 loop spans 13 amino acids. Trimming cost V 4 bases and J 1 base, with 7 bases left between them. The CDR3 coding sequence is TGTGCCAGCAGTTGGGCAGAGAACACTGAAGCTTTCTTT. It encodes CASSWAENTEAFF.